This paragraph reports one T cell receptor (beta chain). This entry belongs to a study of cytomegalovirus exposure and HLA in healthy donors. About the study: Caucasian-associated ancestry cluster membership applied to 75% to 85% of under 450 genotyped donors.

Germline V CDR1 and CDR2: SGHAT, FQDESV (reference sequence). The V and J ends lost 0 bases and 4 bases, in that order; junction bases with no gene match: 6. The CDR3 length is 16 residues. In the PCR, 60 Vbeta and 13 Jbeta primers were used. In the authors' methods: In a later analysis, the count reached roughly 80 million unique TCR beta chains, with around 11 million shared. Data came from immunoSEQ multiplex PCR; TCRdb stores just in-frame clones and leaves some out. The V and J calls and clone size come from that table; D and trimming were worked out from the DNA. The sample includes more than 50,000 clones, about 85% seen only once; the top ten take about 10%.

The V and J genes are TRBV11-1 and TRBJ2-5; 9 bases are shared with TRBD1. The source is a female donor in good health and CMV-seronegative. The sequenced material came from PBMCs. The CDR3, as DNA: TGTGCCAGCAGCTTAGCGCGGGGACAGGGATCAGAGACCCAGTACTTC. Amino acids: CASSLARGQGSETQYF. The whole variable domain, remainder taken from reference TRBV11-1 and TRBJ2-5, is EAEVAQSPRYKITEKSQAVAFWCDPISGHATLYWYRQILGQGPELLVQFQDESVVDDSQLPKDRFSAERLKGVDSTLKIQPAELGDSAMYLCASSLARGQGSETQYFGPGTRLLVL.